These 13 T cell receptor beta chains originate from one sample sequenced in a study of control samples from healthy donors and cancer patients. Libraries were prepared by immunoSEQ multiplex PCR; TCRdb keeps only in-frame clonotypes and omits some of them. Of some 71,000 clones in the sample, over 85% were seen once. The sequencing input was PBMCs. The receptor set was obtained from a man aged 60-69 years with colorectal cancer.

The V and J genes are TRBV5-4 and TRBJ2-6, with 7 bases identical to TRBD1. The V and J ends lost 3 bases and 0 bases, in that order; junction bases with no gene match: 3. Per the germline V gene, CDR1 is SGHNT and CDR2 is YYREEE (reference sequence). There are 16 residues in the CDR3. CDR3 in amino acids: CASSSRQGSGANVLTF. CDR3 bases: TGTGCCAGCAGCTCCCGACAGGGCTCTGGGGCCAACGTCCTGACTTTC.

The chain recombines TRBV5-1 with TRBJ2-3, with a weak D call TRBD2 (5 bases). The germline gives CDR1 SGHRS, CDR2 YFSETQ. V gave up 0 bases and J gave up 2 bases, with 13 bases separating them. The CDR3 covers 16 residues. The CDR3 DNA follows: TGCGCCAGCAGCTTGGCCTCAGCGGTGGTCACAGATACGCAGTATTTT. Its translation is CASSLASAVVTDTQYF.

The chain carries TRBV7-6 and TRBJ2-1, with D perhaps matching TRBD1 (5 bases). Trimming stripped 2 bases from V and 2 bases from J, with 10 bases between. The CDR3 is 15 residues long. The germline gives CDR1 SGHVS, CDR2 FNYEAQ. The CDR3 DNA sequence: TGTGCCAGCAGCTTACTTCAGGGCCCCTACAATGAGCAGTTCTTC. Translating it yields CASSLLQGPYNEQFF.

The chain couples TRBV3-1 (or the pseudogene TRBV3-2) to TRBJ2-1, with 9 bases lining up with TRBD2. The CDR3 is 16 amino acids. V shed 6 bases and J 1 base; nucleotides not matched to a gene: 7. The germline V gene has CDR1 LGHDT and CDR2 YNNKEL (reference sequence). CDR3 residues: CASSPIAGVSYNEQFF. The DNA of the CDR3 is TGTGCCAGCAGTCCGATAGCGGGGGTGTCCTACAATGAGCAGTTCTTC.

The rearrangement joins TRBV14 to TRBJ1-1; D remains ambiguous. V was trimmed by 3 bases and J by 0 bases, leaving 8 bases between them. CDR1 is SGHDN and CDR2 is FVKESK in the germline V gene. The length of the CDR3 is 14 residues. The CDR3 nucleotides read TGTGCCAGCAGCCAGGCGGGCATGAACACTGAAGCTTTCTTT. The encoded protein is CASSQAGMNTEAFF.

The chain is built from TRBV5-1 and TRBJ2-7, with D tentatively TRBD2 (6 bases). Trimming took off 4 bases at V and 5 bases at J, with 25 bases between the two ends. Germline V CDR1 and CDR2: SGHRS, YFSETQ. The CDR3 has 17 residues. The CDR3 DNA sequence: TGCGCCAGCAGCCCAGGGACTTACCGACAAGACGGCCACGAGCAGTACTTC. Translating gives CASSPGTYRQDGHEQYF.

This rearrangement joins TRBV12-3 or TRBV12-4 to TRBJ1-1; D gene unclear. This CDR3 spans 13 amino acids. V was pared by 5 bases and J by 3 bases, with 10 bases between. The CDR3 loop is CASSPRRYTEAFF. The CDR3 DNA reads TGTGCCAGCAGTCCAAGACGGTACACTGAAGCTTTCTTT.

V gene TRBV15 combines with J gene TRBJ1-3; TRBD1 is a possible D gene (6 bases). There are 15 residues in the CDR3. Germline V gives CDR1 LNHNV, CDR2 YYDKDF (reference sequence). V was trimmed by 5 bases and J by 3 bases, leaving 14 bases between them. This CDR3 is CATSSGASYGNTIYF. In DNA, the CDR3 is TGTGCCACCAGCTCAGGGGCCAGTTATGGAAACACCATATATTTT.

The chain employs TRBV3-1 (or the pseudogene TRBV3-2) and TRBJ1-4; no reliable D call. V was cut by 0 bases and J by 7 bases, with 9 bases left in between. The CDR3 spans 14 residues. CDR1 LGHDT and CDR2 YNNKEL come from the germline V gene (reference sequence). DNA for the CDR3: TGTGCCAGCAGCCAAGATGCGGCAGCTGAAAAACTGTTTTTT. Translating it yields CASSQDAAAEKLFF.

The V and J genes are TRBV7-3 and TRBJ2-1; D may match TRBD1 or TRBD2 (6 bases each). V was pared by 6 bases and J by 8 bases, with 14 bases between. The CDR3 spans 13 residues. CDR1 and CDR2 from the germline V gene are SGHTA and FQGTGA. The CDR3 sequence: CASSRGLKDEQFF. CDR3 nucleotides: TGTGCCAGCAGTCGGGGGCTTAAAGATGAGCAGTTCTTC.

The chain joins TRBV28 to TRBJ1-5; 10 bases are shared with TRBD1. The CDR3 consists of 15 residues. Per the germline V gene, CDR1 is MDHEN and CDR2 is SYDVKM. The V and J ends lost 6 bases and 2 bases, in that order; junction bases with no gene match: 4. The CDR3 here is CASRPGTGGNQPQHF. The DNA of the CDR3 is TGTGCCAGCAGACCTGGGACAGGGGGCAATCAGCCCCAGCATTTT.

The chain joins TRBV28 to TRBJ1-4; 7 bases map to TRBD1. The V segment lost 8 bases and the J segment 7 bases; nucleotides outside the gene matches: 10. Germline V gene data show CDR1 as MDHEN and CDR2 as SYDVKM. The CDR3 spans 14 residues. In DNA form, the CDR3 reads TGTGCCAGCCAACCGGGACAGCGAGGTGAAAAACTGTTTTTT. The encoded protein is CASQPGQRGEKLFF.

The V call is TRBV5-1, the J call TRBJ2-3; 11 nucleotides match TRBD2. This CDR3 is built from 16 residues. V dropped 6 bases and J dropped 0; count of bases not matched to a gene: 6. Germline V gene data show CDR1 as SGHRS and CDR2 as YFSETQ. CDR3 region: CASTTSGGLSTDTQYF. The CDR3 region has the DNA TGCGCCAGCACAACTAGCGGGGGACTCAGCACAGATACGCAGTATTTT.